A selection of T cell receptor beta chains follows, all from one sample in a study of CD8+ T cells in alopecia areata. Repertoires were generated with immunoSEQ multiplex PCR, while TCRdb's copy carries only in-frame clones and drops some. The table shows some 190,000 clones, with 50% to 70% occurring only once. The specimen comprised CD4+ T cells sorted from blood, sampled between weeks 47 and 50, from a patient treated with tofacitinib. The source of these receptors is a human donor with alopecia areata. The CDR3 runs from the conserved cysteine through the conserved F or W. Fields, in order: clone size, J gene, D gene, V gene, CDR3 protein, CDR3 DNA. The D gene is left open where the match is weak. Expanded clones are given a class, and other clones once, few, many or no size at all.

- | TRBJ2-7 | - | TRBV5-1 | CASSTGFFEFVSGEQYF | TGCGCCAGCAGCACTGGTTTTTTTGAGTTCGTTAGTGGCGAGCAGTACTTC
- | TRBJ2-5 | - | TRBV9 | CASSVASRETQYF | TGTGCCAGCAGCGTAGCTAGTCGGGAGACCCAGTACTTC
few | TRBJ1-1 | - | TRBV10-2 | CASGAGANTEAFF | TGCGCCAGCGGGGCGGGGGCGAACACTGAAGCTTTCTTT
- | TRBJ1-2 | TRBD1 | TRBV30 | CAWNQGAGYGYTF | TGTGCCTGGAATCAGGGGGCGGGCTATGGCTACACCTTC
- | TRBJ1-5 | - | TRBV18 | CASSPGPGANQPQHF | TGTGCCAGCTCACCGGGACCGGGGGCCAATCAGCCCCAGCATTTT
- | TRBJ1-1 | - | TRBV14 | CASRLGTVAEAFF | TGTGCCAGCAGACTCGGAACGGTCGCTGAAGCTTTCTTT
once | TRBJ2-1 | TRBD2 | TRBV10-2 | CASSVYSGGVNEQFF | TGCGCCAGCAGTGTTTATAGCGGGGGAGTTAATGAGCAGTTCTTC
once | TRBJ2-3 | - | TRBV9 | CASSVQLADTQYF | TGTGCCAGCAGCGTACAGCTAGCGGATACGCAGTATTTT
- | TRBJ2-1 | TRBD2 | TRBV13 | CASSPGTGGDEQFF | TGTGCCAGCAGCCCAGGAACGGGAGGGGATGAGCAGTTCTTC
few | TRBJ1-1 | - | TRBV9 | CASSVGQSRTEAFF | TGTGCCAGCAGCGTAGGACAGTCGAGGACTGAAGCTTTCTTT
- | TRBJ2-2 | - | TRBV5-1 | CASSPGPLTGELFF | TGCGCCAGCAGTCCGGGACCCCTTACCGGGGAGCTGTTTTTT
once | TRBJ1-1 | - | TRBV7-2 | CASSSNAREAFF | TGTGCCAGCAGCTCTAATGCCAGGGAGGCTTTCTTT
- | TRBJ2-6 | TRBD1 | TRBV5-1 | CASSVQGKGANVLTF | TGCGCCAGCAGCGTACAGGGGAAAGGGGCCAACGTCCTGACTTTC
- | TRBJ1-1 | - | TRBV7-3 | CASSSQQGSDAFF | TGTGCCAGCAGCTCACAACAGGGCTCTGACGCTTTCTTT
few | TRBJ2-7 | - | TRBV2 | CASSDSITYEQYF | TGTGCCAGCAGTGATTCGATCACCTACGAGCAGTACTTC
- | TRBJ2-1 | - | TRBV5-1 | CASSSPGVDNEQFF | TGCGCCAGCAGCTCCCCCGGGGTGGACAATGAGCAGTTCTTC
- | TRBJ1-2 | TRBD1 | TRBV7-8 | CASSPLRLGTGPGRGYTF | TGTGCCAGCAGCCCGCTCAGACTAGGGACAGGGCCGGGAAGAGGCTACACCTTC
- | TRBJ2-7 | - | TRBV18 | CASSPGSIYEQYF | TGTGCCAGCTCACCTGGGAGTATCTACGAGCAGTACTTC
- | TRBJ2-1 | - | TRBV2 | CATRTGVADEQFF | TGTGCCACCCGCACGGGGGTTGCAGATGAGCAGTTCTTC
- | TRBJ1-2 | - | TRBV29-1 | CSVGGVGYGYTF | TGCAGCGTTGGGGGCGTGGGCTATGGCTACACCTTC
few | TRBJ1-1 | - | TRBV10-3 | CAISDDPGNTEAFF | TGTGCCATCAGTGATGACCCGGGGAACACTGAAGCTTTCTTT
- | TRBJ1-2 | - | TRBV13 | CASSGNYYGYTF | TGTGCCAGCAGCGGAAACTACTATGGCTACACCTTC
few | TRBJ2-3 | - | TRBV30 | CAWSHPGGTDTQYF | TGTGCCTGGAGTCATCCGGGAGGCACAGATACGCAGTATTTT
- | TRBJ2-7 | - | TRBV27 | CASSFAGHYEQYF | TGTGCCAGCAGTTTTGCAGGGCACTACGAGCAGTACTTC
- | TRBJ2-3 | - | TRBV2 | CASGTGTDTQYF | TGTGCCAGCGGAACAGGTACAGATACGCAGTATTTT
- | TRBJ1-2 | TRBD1 | TRBV20-1 | CSAWGQGGDTF | TGCAGTGCTTGGGGACAGGGTGGCGACACCTTC
- | TRBJ2-7 | - | TRBV29-1 | CSVSGAYEQYF | TGCAGCGTTTCGGGAGCCTACGAGCAGTACTTC
- | TRBJ2-7 | TRBD2 | TRBV6-5 | CASSYSKRGSYEQYF | TGTGCCAGCAGTTACTCGAAGCGGGGATCCTACGAGCAGTACTTC
once | TRBJ2-2 | - | TRBV29-1 | CSASSTGELFF | TGCAGCGCCTCGAGCACCGGGGAGCTGTTTTTT
- | TRBJ2-7 | - | TRBV14 | CASSQEVVSGEQYF | TGTGCCAGCAGCCAAGAGGTCGTTTCGGGCGAGCAGTACTTC
- | TRBJ2-3 | - | TRBV5-1 | CASRSGPASDTQYF | TGCGCCAGCCGCTCGGGGCCAGCCTCCGATACGCAGTATTTT
few | TRBJ2-7 | TRBD1 | TRBV27 | CASSSGQGRAYEQYF | TGTGCCAGCAGTTCAGGACAGGGACGGGCCTACGAGCAGTACTTC
- | TRBJ1-2 | - | TRBV29-1 | CSVEGVATTRGGYTF | TGCAGCGTTGAAGGGGTCGCGACAACCCGAGGTGGCTACACCTTC
- | TRBJ1-1 | - | TRBV29-1 | CSVEDDRTNTEAFF | TGCAGCGTTGAGGACGACAGAACGAACACTGAAGCTTTCTTT
- | TRBJ2-7 | - | TRBV10-3 | CASRDITRSSYEQYF | TGTGCCTCCCGGGACATTACCAGGAGCTCCTACGAGCAGTACTTC
- | TRBJ2-6 | TRBD1 | TRBV7-2 | CASSSTGPGANVLTF | TGTGCCAGCAGCTCGACAGGGCCTGGGGCCAACGTCCTGACTTTC
- | TRBJ1-4 | TRBD1 | TRBV2 | CASRQGGAFRSDEKLFF | TGTGCCAGCCGCCAGGGGGGCGCATTCCGTTCCGATGAAAAACTGTTTTTT
- | TRBJ2-1 | TRBD2 | TRBV7-2 | CASSPGLAGNNEQFF | TGTGCCAGCAGCCCAGGACTAGCGGGGAACAATGAGCAGTTCTTC
- | TRBJ1-2 | - | TRBV7-2 | CASSLVLYGYTF | TGTGCCAGCAGCTTAGTGTTATATGGCTACACCTTC
- | TRBJ2-3 | TRBD1 | TRBV4-3 | CASSRGTGGSDTQYF | TGCGCCAGCAGCCGCGGGACAGGGGGGTCAGATACGCAGTATTTT
- | TRBJ2-2 | - | TRBV7-2 | CASSDPAPMFF | TGTGCCAGCAGCGACCCGGCCCCAATGTTTTTT
- | TRBJ1-1 | - | TRBV25-1 | CASSASGEMAEAFF | TGTGCCAGCAGTGCATCAGGGGAAATGGCTGAAGCTTTCTTT
- | TRBJ1-2 | TRBD1 | TRBV30 | CAWNHGTDGRGYTF | TGTGCCTGGAATCACGGGACAGATGGTAGAGGCTACACCTTC
- | TRBJ2-7 | - | TRBV7-2 | CASSSDRGEQYF | TGTGCCAGCAGCTCCGACAGAGGGGAGCAGTACTTC
- | TRBJ1-5 | TRBD1 | TRBV30 | CAWSGTGTGQPQHF | TGTGCCTGGAGTGGGACAGGGACCGGACAGCCCCAGCATTTT
few | TRBJ2-1 | - | TRBV29-1 | CSVEDRTYNEQFF | TGCAGCGTTGAGGACAGAACCTACAATGAGCAGTTCTTC
- | TRBJ1-1 | - | TRBV15 | CATSGHLNTEAFF | TGTGCCACCAGCGGACACCTGAACACTGAAGCTTTCTTT
- | TRBJ1-6 | - | TRBV5-1 | CASSLGSPNSPLHF | TGCGCCAGCAGCTTAGGGTCCCCCAATTCACCCCTCCACTTT
- | TRBJ2-1 | - | TRBV7-3 | CASSPRLADNEQFF | TGTGCCAGCAGCCCCCGTTTGGCAGACAATGAGCAGTTCTTC
- | TRBJ2-3 | - | TRBV29-1 | CSVGQGTDTQYF | TGCAGCGTTGGGCAGGGAACAGATACGCAGTATTTT
- | TRBJ2-7 | - | TRBV30 | CAWRQTDRSFEQYF | TGTGCCTGGAGGCAAACAGACCGATCTTTCGAGCAGTACTTC
- | TRBJ2-2 | - | TRBV11-3 | CASSSQGNTGELFF | TGTGCCAGCAGTTCCCAGGGGAACACCGGGGAGCTGTTTTTT
- | TRBJ2-7 | - | TRBV29-1 | CSVRDISYEQYF | TGCAGCGTTAGGGACATCTCCTACGAGCAGTACTTC
- | TRBJ2-6 | TRBD1 | TRBV29-1 | CSVLQGADSGANVLTF | TGCAGCGTATTACAGGGGGCGGACTCTGGGGCCAACGTCCTGACTTTC
- | TRBJ1-2 | - | TRBV30 | CAWSDHGGPYGYTF | TGTGCCTGGAGTGACCATGGGGGCCCCTATGGCTACACCTTC